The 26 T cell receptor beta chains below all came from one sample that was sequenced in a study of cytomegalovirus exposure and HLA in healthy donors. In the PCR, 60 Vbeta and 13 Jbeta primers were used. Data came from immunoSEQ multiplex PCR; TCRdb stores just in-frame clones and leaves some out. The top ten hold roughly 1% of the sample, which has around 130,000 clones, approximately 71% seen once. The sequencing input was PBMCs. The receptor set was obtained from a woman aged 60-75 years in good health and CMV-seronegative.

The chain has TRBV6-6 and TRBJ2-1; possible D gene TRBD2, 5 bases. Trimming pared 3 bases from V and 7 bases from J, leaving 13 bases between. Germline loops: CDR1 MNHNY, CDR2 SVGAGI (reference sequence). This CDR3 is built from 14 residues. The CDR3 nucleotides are TGTGCCAGCAGTTATCCATCGACTAAAAATGAGCAGTTCTTC. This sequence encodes CASSYPSTKNEQFF.

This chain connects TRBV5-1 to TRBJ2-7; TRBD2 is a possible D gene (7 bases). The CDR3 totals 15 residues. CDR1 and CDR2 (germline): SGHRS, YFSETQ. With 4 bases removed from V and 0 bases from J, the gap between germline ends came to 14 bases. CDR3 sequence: CASSPGGPLSYEQYF. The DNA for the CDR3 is TGCGCCAGCAGCCCCGGGGGGCCGCTCTCCTACGAGCAGTACTTC.

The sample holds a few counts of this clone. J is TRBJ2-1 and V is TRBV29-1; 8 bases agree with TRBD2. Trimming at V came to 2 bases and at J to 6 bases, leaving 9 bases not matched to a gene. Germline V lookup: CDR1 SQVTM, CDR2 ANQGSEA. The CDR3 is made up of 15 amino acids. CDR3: CSVETGRGGFNEQFF. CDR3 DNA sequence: TGCAGCGTTGAAACGGGACGGGGGGGCTTCAATGAGCAGTTCTTC.

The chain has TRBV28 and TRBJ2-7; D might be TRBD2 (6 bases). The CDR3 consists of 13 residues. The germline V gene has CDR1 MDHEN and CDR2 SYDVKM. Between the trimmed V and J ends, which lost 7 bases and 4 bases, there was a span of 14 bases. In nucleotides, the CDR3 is TGTGCCAGCACCGCGGGCGGGGCGTACGAGCAGTACTTC. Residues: CASTAGGAYEQYF.

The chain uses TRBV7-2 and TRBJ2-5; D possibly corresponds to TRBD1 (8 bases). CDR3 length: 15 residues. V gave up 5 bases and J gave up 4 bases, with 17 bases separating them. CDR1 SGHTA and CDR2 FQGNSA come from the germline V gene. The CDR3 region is CASSVQGGNTETQYF. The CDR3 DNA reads TGTGCCAGCAGCGTACAGGGGGGGAATACAGAGACCCAGTACTTC.

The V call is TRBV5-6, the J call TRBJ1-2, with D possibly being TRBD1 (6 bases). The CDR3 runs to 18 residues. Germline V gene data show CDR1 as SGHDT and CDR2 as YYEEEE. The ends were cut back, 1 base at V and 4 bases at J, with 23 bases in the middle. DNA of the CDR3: TGTGCCAGCAGCTTGAATCGGCGAGTAAGGGCAGGGGCCTATGGCTACACCTTC. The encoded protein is CASSLNRRVRAGAYGYTF.

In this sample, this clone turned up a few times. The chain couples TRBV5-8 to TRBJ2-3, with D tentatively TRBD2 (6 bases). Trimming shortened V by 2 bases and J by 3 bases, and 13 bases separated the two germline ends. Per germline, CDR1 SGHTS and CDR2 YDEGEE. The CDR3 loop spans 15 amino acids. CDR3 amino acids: CASSFGGYGTDTQYF. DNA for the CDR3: TGTGCCAGCAGCTTTGGGGGGTATGGGACAGATACGCAGTATTTT.

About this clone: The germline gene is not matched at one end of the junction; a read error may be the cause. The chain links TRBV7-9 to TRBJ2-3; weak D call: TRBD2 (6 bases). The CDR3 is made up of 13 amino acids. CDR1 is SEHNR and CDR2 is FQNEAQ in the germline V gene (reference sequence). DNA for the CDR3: TGTGCCAGCAGCTCCTCCATAGGTGCGGGAAGGGATTTT. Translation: CASSSSIGAGRDF.

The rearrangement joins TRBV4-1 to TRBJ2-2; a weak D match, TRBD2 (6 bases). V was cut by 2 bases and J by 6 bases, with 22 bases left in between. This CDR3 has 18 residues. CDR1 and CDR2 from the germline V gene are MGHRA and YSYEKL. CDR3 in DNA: TGCGCCAGCAGCCAATTCGTCCTCCCAGGGACTTCCGCCGGGGAGCTGTTTTTT. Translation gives CASSQFVLPGTSAGELFF.

The CDR3 here is CASSLVGQDEQYF. DNA of the CDR3: TGTGCCAGCAGTTTGGTCGGACAAGACGAGCAGTACTTC. The chain couples TRBV28 to TRBJ2-5; maybe TRBD1 (5 bases). The J call may be faulty, since TRBJ2-7 better matches the DNA end. Looked up from germline, CDR1 is MDHEN and CDR2 is SYDVKM. This CDR3 is 13 amino acids long.

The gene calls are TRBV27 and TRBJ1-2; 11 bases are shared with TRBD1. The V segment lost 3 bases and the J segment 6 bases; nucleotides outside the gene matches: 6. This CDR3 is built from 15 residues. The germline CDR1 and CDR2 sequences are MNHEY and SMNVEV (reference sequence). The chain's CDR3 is CASSFFGDRGNGYTF. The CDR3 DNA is TGTGCCAGCAGTTTTTTTGGGGACAGGGGGAATGGCTACACCTTC.

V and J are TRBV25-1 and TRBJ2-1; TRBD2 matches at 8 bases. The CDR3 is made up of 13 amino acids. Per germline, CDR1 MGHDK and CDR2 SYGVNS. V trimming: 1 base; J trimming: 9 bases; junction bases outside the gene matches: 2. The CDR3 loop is CASSESTSGEQFF. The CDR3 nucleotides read TGTGCCAGCAGTGAATCTACTAGCGGTGAGCAGTTCTTC.

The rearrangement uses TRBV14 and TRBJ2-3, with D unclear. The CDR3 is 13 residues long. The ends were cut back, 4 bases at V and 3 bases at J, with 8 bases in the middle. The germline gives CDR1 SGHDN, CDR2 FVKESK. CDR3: CASSRDRTDTQYF. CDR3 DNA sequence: TGTGCCAGCAGCCGAGATCGGACAGATACGCAGTATTTT.

The DNA of the CDR3 is TGTGCCAGTAGTATGGTCGTTCCAGGGGTACTAGCGAGATCCAATGAGCAGTTCTTC. Protein: CASSMVVPGVLARSNEQFF. This chain uses TRBV19 with TRBJ2-1, with D perhaps matching TRBD2 (7 bases). Deletions cut 3 bases from V and 6 bases from J, with 27 bases between. Germline V CDR1 and CDR2: LNHDA, SQIVND (reference sequence). The CDR3 has 19 residues. The variable domain in full, with the rest retrieved from reference TRBV19 and TRBJ2-1, is DGGITQSPKYLFRKEGQNVTLSCEQNLNHDAMYWYRQDPGQGLRLIYYSQIVNDFQKGDIAEGYSVSREKKESFPLTVTSAQKNPTAFYLCASSMVVPGVLARSNEQFFGPGTRLTVL.

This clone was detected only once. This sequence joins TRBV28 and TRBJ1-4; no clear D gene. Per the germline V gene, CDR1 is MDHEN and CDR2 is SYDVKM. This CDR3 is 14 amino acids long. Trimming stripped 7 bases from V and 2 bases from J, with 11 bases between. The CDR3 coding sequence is TGTGCCAGCACTCTAGGAGGGACTAATGAAAAACTGTTTTTT. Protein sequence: CASTLGGTNEKLFF.

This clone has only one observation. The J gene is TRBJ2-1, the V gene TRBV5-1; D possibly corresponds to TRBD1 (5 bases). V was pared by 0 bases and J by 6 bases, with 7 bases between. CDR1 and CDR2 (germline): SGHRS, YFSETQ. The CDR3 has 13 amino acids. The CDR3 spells CASSLARANEQFF. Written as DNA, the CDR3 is TGCGCCAGCAGCTTGGCCAGGGCCAATGAGCAGTTCTTC. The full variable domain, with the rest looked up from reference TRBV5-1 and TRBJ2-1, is KAGVTQTPRYLIKTRGQQVTLSCSPISGHRSVSWYQQTPGQGLQFLFEYFSETQRNKGNFPGRFSGRQFSNSRSEMNVSTLELGDSALYLCASSLARANEQFFGPGTRLTVL.

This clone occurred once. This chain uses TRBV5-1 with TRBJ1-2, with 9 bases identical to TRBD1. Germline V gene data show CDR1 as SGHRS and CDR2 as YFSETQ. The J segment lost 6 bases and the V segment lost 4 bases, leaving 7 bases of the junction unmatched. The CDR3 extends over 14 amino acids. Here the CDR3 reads CASSLDRGNHGYTF. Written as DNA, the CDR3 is TGCGCCAGCAGCCTGGACAGGGGAAATCATGGCTACACCTTC. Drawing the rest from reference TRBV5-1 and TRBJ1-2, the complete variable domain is KAGVTQTPRYLIKTRGQQVTLSCSPISGHRSVSWYQQTPGQGLQFLFEYFSETQRNKGNFPGRFSGRQFSNSRSEMNVSTLELGDSALYLCASSLDRGNHGYTFGSGTRLTVV.

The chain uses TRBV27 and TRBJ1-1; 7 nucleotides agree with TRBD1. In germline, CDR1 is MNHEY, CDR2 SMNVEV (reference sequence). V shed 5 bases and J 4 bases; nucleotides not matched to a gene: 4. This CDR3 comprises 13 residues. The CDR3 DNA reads TGTGCCAGCAGTCCGGGACAGCTCACTGAAGCTTTCTTT. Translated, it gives CASSPGQLTEAFF.

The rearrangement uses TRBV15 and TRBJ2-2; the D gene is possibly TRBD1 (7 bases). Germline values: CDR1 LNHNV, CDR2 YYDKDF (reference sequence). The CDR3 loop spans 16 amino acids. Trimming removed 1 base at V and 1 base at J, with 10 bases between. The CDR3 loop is CATSRGQGLNTGELFF. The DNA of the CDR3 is TGTGCCACCAGCAGAGGACAGGGACTGAACACCGGGGAGCTGTTTTTT.

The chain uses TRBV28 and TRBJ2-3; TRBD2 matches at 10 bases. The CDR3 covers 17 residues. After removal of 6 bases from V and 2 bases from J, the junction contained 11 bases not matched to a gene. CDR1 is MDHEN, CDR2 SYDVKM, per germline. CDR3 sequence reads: CASSPGIAGGYTDTQYF. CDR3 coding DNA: TGTGCCAGCAGCCCAGGTATAGCGGGGGGCTACACAGATACGCAGTATTTT.

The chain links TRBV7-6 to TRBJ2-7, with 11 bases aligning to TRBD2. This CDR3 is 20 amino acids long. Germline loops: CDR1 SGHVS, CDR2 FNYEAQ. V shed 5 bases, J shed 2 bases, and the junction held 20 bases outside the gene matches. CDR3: CASSPRDRPPTSGTTYEQYF. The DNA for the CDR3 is TGTGCCAGCAGCCCCAGGGACAGGCCCCCGACTAGCGGGACTACCTACGAGCAGTACTTC.

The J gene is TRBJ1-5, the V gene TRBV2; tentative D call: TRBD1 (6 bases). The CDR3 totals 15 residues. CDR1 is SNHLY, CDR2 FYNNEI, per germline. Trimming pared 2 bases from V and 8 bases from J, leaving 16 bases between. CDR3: CASSERMVRGKPQHF. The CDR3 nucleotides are TGTGCCAGCAGTGAAAGGATGGTCAGGGGAAAGCCCCAGCATTTT. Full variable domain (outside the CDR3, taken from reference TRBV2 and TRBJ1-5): EPEVTQTPSHQVTQMGQEVILRCVPISNHLYFYWYRQILGQKVEFLVSFYNNEISEKSEIFDDQFSVERPDGSNFTLKIRSTKLEDSAMYFCASSERMVRGKPQHFGDGTRLSIL.

The CDR3 sequence: CASSLRDTRYNEQFF. The CDR3 nucleotides read TGTGCCAGCAGCTTACGGGACACGCGGTACAATGAGCAGTTCTTC. The chain combines TRBV11-2 with TRBJ2-1, with a possible D match to TRBD1 (6 bases). The CDR3 consists of 15 residues. CDR1 and CDR2 (germline): SGHAT, FQNNGV. The V end lost 2 bases, the J end lost 4 bases, and 12 bases lay between the germline ends.

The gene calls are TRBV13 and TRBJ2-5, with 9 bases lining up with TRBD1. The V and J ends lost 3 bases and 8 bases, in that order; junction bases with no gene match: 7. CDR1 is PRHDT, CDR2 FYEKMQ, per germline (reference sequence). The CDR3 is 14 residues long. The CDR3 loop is CASSFDRGGNTQYF. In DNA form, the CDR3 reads TGTGCCAGCAGCTTCGACAGGGGGGGGAATACCCAGTACTTC.

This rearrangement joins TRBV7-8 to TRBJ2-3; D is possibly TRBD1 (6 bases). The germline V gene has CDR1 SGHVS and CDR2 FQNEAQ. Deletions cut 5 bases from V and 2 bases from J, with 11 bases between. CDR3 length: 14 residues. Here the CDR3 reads CASSPQGHTDTQYF. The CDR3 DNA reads TGTGCCAGCAGCCCCCAGGGGCACACAGATACGCAGTATTTT.

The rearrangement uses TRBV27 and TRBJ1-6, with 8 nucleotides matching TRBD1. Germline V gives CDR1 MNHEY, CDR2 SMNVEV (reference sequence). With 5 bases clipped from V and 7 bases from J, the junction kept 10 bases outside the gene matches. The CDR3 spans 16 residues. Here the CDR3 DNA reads TGTGCCAGCAGTCAATCGGGACAGGTTCCGAATTCACCCCTCCACTTT. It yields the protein CASSQSGQVPNSPLHF.